This T cell receptor beta chain is from a study of CXCR3 chemokines and chemotherapy response in bladder cancer (dated by TCRdb to between 2020 and 2023). About the study as a whole: Whether chemotherapy response in human bladder cancer was predicted by intratumoral CXCR3 chemokine system activity was examined in the study.

A distance of 16 bases separates the germline ends of V and J, which lose 3 bases and 10 bases respectively. The CDR3 contains 14 residues, cysteine and phenylalanine counted. The only DNA kept is the CDR3, 42 bases in frame from the first base. This clonotype was seen ten or more times. Its antigen specificity is not known. No base quality values were provided; no much bigger clone lies one nucleotide off. Library method: PCR. TCRdb lists the instrument as Illumina HiSeq 2500. TCRdb trimmed the raw reads at Q25, called clones with MiXCR and kept productive beta chains. Records with the same CDR3 protein are collapsed into one entry carrying the most frequent genes and DNA. In all, the sample holds 1,200 to 1,500 distinct CDR3 sequences, and nearly 6% of those were seen once. The ten most abundant clones make up around 16% of the sample.

This TCR was recovered from a human donor with bladder cancer that responded to neoadjuvant chemotherapy. Recombination joined TRBV12-3 or TRBV12-4 with TRBJ1-5; the D gene identity is not certain. The sample was acquired from a patient whose treatment included neoadjuvant chemotherapy. The CDR3 is CASSFRLDATPQHF. The DNA reads as follows: TGTGCCAGCAGTTTTCGGTTGGACGCGACTCCCCAGCATTTT.